This TCR beta chain was sequenced in a study of cytomegalovirus exposure and HLA in healthy donors. Study findings and constraints: Accurate prediction of HLA-A and HLA-B alleles (for most subjects) was reportedly achieved from TCR beta sequences.

Germline-derived CDR1 and CDR2 are SGDLS and YYNGEE. The CDR3 runs to 17 residues. V lost 0 bases, J lost 0 bases, and 12 bases lay in between. Healthy bone marrow donors formed the donor group. The PCR had 60 Vbeta and 13 Jbeta primers. Sequencing was performed with immunoSEQ multiplex PCR; in TCRdb, only in-frame clones are kept and a portion is missing. The table records 200,000 to 250,000 clones, roughly 80% of them present only once. With respect to this clone: The target antigen is unknown.

The sequencing sample was made of PBMCs. V gene TRBV9 combines with J gene TRBJ2-2; possible D gene TRBD2, 5 bases. The sequence came from a woman between 40 and 55 years old in good health and CMV-seropositive. CDR3 amino acids: CASSVASPGSNTGELFF. The CDR3 DNA follows: TGTGCCAGCAGCGTAGCTAGCCCAGGATCGAACACCGGGGAGCTGTTTTTT. The variable domain in full, completed from reference TRBV9 and TRBJ2-2, reads DSGVTQTPKHLITATGQRVTLRCSPRSGDLSVYWYQQSLDQGLQFLIQYYNGEERAKGNILERFSAQQFPDLHSELNLSSLELGDSALYFCASSVASPGSNTGELFFGEGSRLTVL.